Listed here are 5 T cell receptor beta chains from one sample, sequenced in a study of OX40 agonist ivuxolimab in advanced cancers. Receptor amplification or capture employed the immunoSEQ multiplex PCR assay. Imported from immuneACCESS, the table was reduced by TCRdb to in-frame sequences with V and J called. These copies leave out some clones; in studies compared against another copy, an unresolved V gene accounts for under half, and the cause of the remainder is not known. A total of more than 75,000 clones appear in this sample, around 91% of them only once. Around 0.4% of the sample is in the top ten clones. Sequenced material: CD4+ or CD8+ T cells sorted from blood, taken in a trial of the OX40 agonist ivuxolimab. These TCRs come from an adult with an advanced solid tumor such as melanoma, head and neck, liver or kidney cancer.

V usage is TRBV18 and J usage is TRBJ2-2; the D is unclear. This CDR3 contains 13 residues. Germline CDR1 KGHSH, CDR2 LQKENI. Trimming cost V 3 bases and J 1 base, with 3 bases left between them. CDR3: CASSPENTGELFF. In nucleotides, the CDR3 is TGTGCCAGCTCACCGGAGAACACCGGGGAGCTGTTTTTT. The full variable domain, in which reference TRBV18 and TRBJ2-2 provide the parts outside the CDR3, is NAGVMQNPRHLVRRRGQEARLRCSPMKGHSHVYWYRQLPEEGLKFMVYLQKENIIDESGMPKERFSAEFPKEGPSILRIQQVVRGDSAAYFCASSPENTGELFFGEGSRLTVL.

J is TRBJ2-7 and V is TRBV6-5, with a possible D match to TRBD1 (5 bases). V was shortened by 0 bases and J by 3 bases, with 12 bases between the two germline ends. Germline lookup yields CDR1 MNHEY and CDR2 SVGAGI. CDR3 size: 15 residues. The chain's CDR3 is CASSYSGLRSYEQYF. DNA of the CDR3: TGTGCCAGCAGTTACTCGGGGCTCAGGAGCTACGAGCAGTACTTC.

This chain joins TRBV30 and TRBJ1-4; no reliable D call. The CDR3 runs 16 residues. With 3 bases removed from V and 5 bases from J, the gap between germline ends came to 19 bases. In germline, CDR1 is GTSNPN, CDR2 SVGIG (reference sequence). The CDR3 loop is CAWRGPPWERNEKLFF. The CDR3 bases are TGTGCCTGGAGGGGCCCTCCTTGGGAGAGAAATGAAAAACTGTTTTTT.

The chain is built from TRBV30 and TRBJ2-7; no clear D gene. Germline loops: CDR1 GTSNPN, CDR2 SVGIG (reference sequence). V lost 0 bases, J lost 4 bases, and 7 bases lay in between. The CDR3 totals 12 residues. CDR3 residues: CAWSVTLYEQYF. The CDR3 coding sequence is TGTGCCTGGAGTGTAACCCTTTACGAGCAGTACTTC.

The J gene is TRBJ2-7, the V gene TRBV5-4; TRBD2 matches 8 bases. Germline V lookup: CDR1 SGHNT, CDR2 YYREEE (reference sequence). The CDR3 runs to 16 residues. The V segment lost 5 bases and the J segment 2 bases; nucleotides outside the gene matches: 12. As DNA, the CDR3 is TGTGCCAGCAGTCCGGGAACTAGCGGCTACACCTACGAGCAGTACTTC. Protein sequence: CASSPGTSGYTYEQYF.